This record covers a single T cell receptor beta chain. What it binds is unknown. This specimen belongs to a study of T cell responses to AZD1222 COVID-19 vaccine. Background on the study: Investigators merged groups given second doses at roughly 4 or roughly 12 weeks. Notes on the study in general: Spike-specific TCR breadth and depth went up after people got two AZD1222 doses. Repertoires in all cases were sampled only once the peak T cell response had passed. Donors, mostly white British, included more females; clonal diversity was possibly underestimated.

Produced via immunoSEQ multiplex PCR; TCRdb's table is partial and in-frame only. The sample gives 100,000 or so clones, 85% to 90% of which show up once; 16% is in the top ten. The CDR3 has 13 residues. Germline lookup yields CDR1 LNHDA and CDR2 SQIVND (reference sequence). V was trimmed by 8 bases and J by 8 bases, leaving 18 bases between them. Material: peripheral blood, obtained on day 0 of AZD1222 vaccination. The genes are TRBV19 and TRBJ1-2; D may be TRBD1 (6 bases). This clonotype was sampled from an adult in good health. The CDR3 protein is CASRGSGTYGYTF. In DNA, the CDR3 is TGTGCCAGTCGAGGCTCCGGGACATACGGCTACACCTTC.